This TCR beta chain is from a study of T cells in Graves' hyperthyroidism and ophthalmopathy. What was amplified from RNA transcripts were TCR beta CDR3 regions. Initially, a first-round RT-PCR of the TCR CDR3 employed the HTBI primer set. Using its own MiXCR run on the multiplex PCR reads, TCRdb lists one record per CDR3 protein. Among some 600,000 distinct CDR3 sequences listed, around 14% were seen once. A few counts support this clonotype. The CDR3 has 15 amino acids. Trimming shortened V by 5 bases and J by 9 bases, and 20 bases separated the two germline ends. The germline V gene has CDR1 SGHKS and CDR2 YYEKEE (reference sequence).

The origin of this receptor is a woman in her thirties with Graves' hyperthyroidism that later progressed to Graves' ophthalmopathy. The chain joins TRBV5-5 to TRBJ1-4, with D possibly TRBD1 on 6 matching bases. Input material: blood. CDR3 sequence reads: CASSWTARGEQKLFF. As DNA, the CDR3 is TGTGCCAGCAGTTGGACAGCCCGCGGGGAACAAAAACTGTTTTTT.